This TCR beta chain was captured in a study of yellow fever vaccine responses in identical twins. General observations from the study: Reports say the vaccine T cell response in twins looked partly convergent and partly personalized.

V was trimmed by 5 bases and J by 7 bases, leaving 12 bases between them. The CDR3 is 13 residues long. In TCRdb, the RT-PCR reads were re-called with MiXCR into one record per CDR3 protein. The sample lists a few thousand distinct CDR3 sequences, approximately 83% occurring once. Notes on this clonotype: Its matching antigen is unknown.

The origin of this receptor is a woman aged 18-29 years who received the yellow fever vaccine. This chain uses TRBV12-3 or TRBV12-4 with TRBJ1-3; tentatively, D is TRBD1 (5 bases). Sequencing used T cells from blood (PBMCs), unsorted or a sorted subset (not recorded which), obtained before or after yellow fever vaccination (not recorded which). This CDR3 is CASSAGPRNTIYF. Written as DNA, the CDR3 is TGTGCCAGCAGTGCGGGACCCCGGAACACCATATATTTT.